This entry lists 27 T cell receptor beta chains sequenced from one sample in a study of blood T cell repertoires in COVID-19. Data came from immunoSEQ multiplex PCR; TCRdb stores just in-frame clones and leaves some out. Counted here are around 200,000 clones, 70% to 85% occurring once; the ten biggest clones make up approximately 13%. The specimen was peripheral blood. The source of these receptors is a middle-aged man who had recovered from COVID-19.

In its sample, this clone was seen once. V is TRBV10-3 and J is TRBJ1-1; D might be TRBD1 (5 bases). There are 14 residues in the CDR3. Between the trimmed V and J ends, which lost 0 bases and 5 bases, there was a span of 10 bases. Germline V gene data show CDR1 as ENHRY and CDR2 as SYGVKD. CDR3 DNA: TGTGCCATCAGTGAGTCTCCAGGGAGGACTGAAGCTTTCTTT. Protein product: CAISESPGRTEAFF.

Here the CDR3 reads CASSPTWGHEQYF. CDR3 sequence (DNA): TGTGCCAGCAGTCCGACATGGGGCCACGAGCAGTACTTC. The rearrangement links TRBV28 to TRBJ2-7; possible D gene TRBD1, 5 bases. The CDR3 consists of 13 residues. Germline CDR1 reads MDHEN; CDR2 reads SYDVKM. Trimming stripped 5 bases from V and 5 bases from J, with 13 bases between.

The chain combines TRBV2 with TRBJ1-5; D unclear. Trimming removed 3 bases at V and 4 bases at J, with 10 bases between. The CDR3 totals 14 residues. The germline V gene has CDR1 SNHLY and CDR2 FYNNEI. CDR3 protein: CASSDLTGNQPQHF. The CDR3, as DNA: TGTGCCAGCAGTGATCTAACGGGAAATCAGCCCCAGCATTTT.

This clone was picked up a small number of times. The chain combines TRBV5-1 with TRBJ2-1, with D perhaps matching TRBD2 (6 bases). In germline, CDR1 is SGHRS, CDR2 YFSETQ. Trimming left V 0 bases short and J 8 bases short, with 15 bases between. The CDR3 spans 15 residues. In nucleotides, the CDR3 is TGCGCCAGCAGCTTGGAACTAGCTCTGTTTGATGAGCAGTTCTTC. Translation gives CASSLELALFDEQFF.

V usage is TRBV6-5 and J usage is TRBJ2-2; 8 nucleotides agree with TRBD1. The CDR3 is 15 residues long. Germline loops: CDR1 MNHEY, CDR2 SVGAGI. The ends lost 6 bases at V and 7 bases at J; junction bases unmatched: 10. The CDR3 reads CASSPRGLSIGELFF. DNA for the CDR3: TGTGCCAGCAGCCCCAGGGGGCTTTCGATCGGGGAGCTGTTTTTT.

This chain connects TRBV12-5 to TRBJ2-7, with 9 bases matching TRBD2. Germline lookup yields CDR1 LGHNT and CDR2 FRNRAP. The CDR3 is made up of 17 amino acids. Trimming removed 0 bases from V and 4 bases from J; junction bases left unmatched: 10. For the CDR3, the DNA is TGTGCTAGTGGTTTGGTACTGGGGCGGGAGGGCCGGTACGAGCAGTACTTC. Translation gives CASGLVLGREGRYEQYF.

The chain is built from TRBV4-2 and TRBJ1-5; D is unclear. Trimming took off 0 bases at V and 2 bases at J, with 2 bases between the two ends. The CDR3 is made up of 13 amino acids. Germline assignment: CDR1 LGHNA and CDR2 YNFKEQ. CDR3 nucleotide sequence: TGTGCCAGCAGCCAAGACGGCAATCAGCCCCAGCATTTT. This translates into CASSQDGNQPQHF.

The chain is built from TRBV5-4 and TRBJ2-7; D may be TRBD2 (5 bases). The V end was cut by 0 bases, the J end by 1 base, with 11 bases between. The CDR3 is 15 amino acids. The germline V gene encodes CDR1 SGHNT and CDR2 YYREEE (reference sequence). The chain's CDR3 is CASSLELAGSYEQYF. CDR3 bases: TGTGCCAGCAGCTTGGAGCTAGCCGGGTCCTACGAGCAGTACTTC.

The chain couples TRBV25-1 to TRBJ1-1; possible D gene TRBD1, 5 bases. V was shortened by 3 bases and J by 11 bases, with 13 bases between the two germline ends. Germline CDR1 and CDR2: MGHDK and SYGVNS. The CDR3 extends over 12 amino acids. CDR3 amino acids: CASSDYLGRAFF. CDR3 coding DNA: TGTGCCAGCAGTGACTACTTGGGGCGGGCTTTCTTT. The variable domain in full, with the rest retrieved from reference TRBV25-1 and TRBJ1-1, is EADIYQTPRYLVIGTGKKITLECSQTMGHDKMYWYQQDPGMELHLIHYSYGVNSTEKGDLSSESTVSRIRTEHFPLTLESARPSHTSQYLCASSDYLGRAFFGQGTRLTVV.

The chain employs TRBV2 and TRBJ1-5; D not resolved. Germline V gene data show CDR1 as SNHLY and CDR2 as FYNNEI. This CDR3 is built from 14 residues. V was shortened by 3 bases and J by 5 bases, with 11 bases between the two germline ends. The CDR3 protein is CASSENERYQPQHF. The CDR3, as DNA: TGTGCCAGCAGTGAGAATGAGAGGTATCAGCCCCAGCATTTT.

The chain recombines TRBV6-5 with TRBJ1-6, with TRBD1 identical over 11 bases. The CDR3 is 14 residues long. Germline values: CDR1 MNHEY, CDR2 SVGAGI. Trimming removed 7 bases from V and 7 bases from J; junction bases left unmatched: 3. The DNA of the CDR3 is TGTGCCAGCATATGGGACAGGGGGAATTCACCCCTCCACTTT. Translation: CASIWDRGNSPLHF.

The chain has TRBV28 and TRBJ2-7, with TRBD2 matching 12 bases. The CDR3 extends over 14 amino acids. The germline gives CDR1 MDHEN, CDR2 SYDVKM. Losses at the gene ends were 5 bases for V and 7 bases for J; bases not matched to a gene: 6. CDR3 sequence: CASSTGLAGREQYF. Written as DNA, the CDR3 is TGTGCCAGCAGTACAGGACTAGCGGGACGGGAGCAGTACTTC.

The J gene is TRBJ2-3, the V gene TRBV9; D uncertain. The CDR3 totals 14 residues. The V end was cut by 1 base, the J end by 0 bases, with 6 bases between. The germline V gene has CDR1 SGDLS and CDR2 YYNGEE. This CDR3 is CASSVTISTDTQYF. CDR3 nucleotide sequence: TGTGCCAGCAGCGTAACAATCAGCACAGATACGCAGTATTTT. Drawing the rest from reference TRBV9 and TRBJ2-3, the complete variable domain is DSGVTQTPKHLITATGQRVTLRCSPRSGDLSVYWYQQSLDQGLQFLIQYYNGEERAKGNILERFSAQQFPDLHSELNLSSLELGDSALYFCASSVTISTDTQYFGPGTRLTVL.

The rearrangement joins TRBV5-1 to TRBJ1-1; 8 nucleotides align to TRBD1. The CDR3 runs 16 residues. CDR1 is SGHRS and CDR2 is YFSETQ in the germline V gene. Trimming removed 0 bases from V and 0 bases from J; junction bases left unmatched: 4. CDR3 sequence reads: CASSLVTGEMNTEAFF. The CDR3 region has the DNA TGCGCCAGCAGCTTGGTGACAGGGGAAATGAACACTGAAGCTTTCTTT.

This clone was observed a few times. The rearrangement uses TRBV16 and TRBJ2-1, with 9 bases lining up with TRBD2. The germline CDR1 and CDR2 sequences are KGHSY and FQNENV. The CDR3 consists of 14 residues. V lost 4 bases to trimming and J lost 4 bases; unmatched junction nucleotides: 2. The CDR3 region is CASSLTSGYNEQFF. CDR3 DNA: TGTGCCAGCAGCCTGACTAGCGGATACAATGAGCAGTTCTTC.

This chain joins TRBV29-1 and TRBJ2-1; 10 bases are shared with TRBD2. From germline, CDR1 is SQVTM and CDR2 ANQGSEA. The V gene end was trimmed by 4 bases and the J gene end by 5 bases; junction bases not matched to a gene: 8. This CDR3 contains 15 residues. CDR3 sequence reads: CSVALAGGANNEQFF. The CDR3, as DNA: TGCAGCGTTGCGTTAGCGGGAGGAGCCAACAATGAGCAGTTCTTC.

This clone showed up just a few times. The V gene is TRBV7-9, the J gene TRBJ2-5; 7 bases fit TRBD2. Germline V CDR1 and CDR2: SEHNR, FQNEAQ (reference sequence). With 5 bases clipped from V and 2 bases from J, the junction kept 8 bases outside the gene matches. This CDR3 comprises 15 residues. The CDR3 DNA is TGTGCCAGCAGCCTGCGGGGGTCGTCACAAGAGACCCAGTACTTC. Translation: CASSLRGSSQETQYF.

The chain has TRBV27 and TRBJ2-5; perhaps TRBD1 as D (7 bases). V was clipped by 2 bases and J by 4 bases, with 14 bases between them. Germline lookup yields CDR1 MNHEY and CDR2 SMNVEV (reference sequence). This CDR3 has 15 residues. CDR3 protein: CASSLDREVGETQYF. CDR3 DNA: TGTGCCAGCAGTTTAGACAGGGAGGTGGGAGAGACCCAGTACTTC.

J is TRBJ2-3 and V is TRBV14; 8 bases match TRBD2. With 0 bases clipped from V and 2 bases from J, the junction kept 22 bases outside the gene matches. Germline values: CDR1 SGHDN, CDR2 FVKESK. The CDR3 runs 22 residues. The CDR3 DNA is TGTGCCAGCAGCCAAGATTTTTTTCGGCGGAGCGGGAGATTGGGTCCCACAGATACGCAGTATTTT. It encodes CASSQDFFRRSGRLGPTDTQYF.

The V and J genes are TRBV13 and TRBJ2-7; 11 nucleotides line up with TRBD2. Germline CDR1 PRHDT, CDR2 FYEKMQ (reference sequence). CDR3 length: 21 residues. Trimming removed 5 bases from V and 0 bases from J; junction bases left unmatched: 21. CDR3 amino acids: CASSRYGHRLAGLINSYEQYF. CDR3 bases: TGTGCCAGCAGCCGATATGGTCACCGACTAGCGGGACTAATCAACTCCTACGAGCAGTACTTC.

V is TRBV10-2 and J is TRBJ2-1; no clear D. Trimming removed 4 bases from V and 3 bases from J, with 10 bases in between. Germline CDR1 is WSHSY and CDR2 is SAAADI. CDR3 length: 14 amino acids. The CDR3 reads CASSGAGNYNEQFF. DNA of the CDR3: TGCGCCAGCAGTGGGGCTGGAAACTACAATGAGCAGTTCTTC.

This rearrangement joins TRBV25-1 to TRBJ2-7; tentative D call: TRBD2 (6 bases). Germline V gene sequence: CDR1 MGHDK, CDR2 SYGVNS. CDR3 length: 15 residues. The ends were cut back, 6 bases at V and 3 bases at J, with 18 bases in the middle. The CDR3 nucleotides read TGTGCCAGCAGACGTCAGGGAGGACAAGACTACGAGCAGTACTTC. As protein: CASRRQGGQDYEQYF.

This clone was observed a handful of times. V usage is TRBV7-6 and J usage is TRBJ2-1; the match to TRBD2 covers 12 bases. CDR1 SGHVS and CDR2 FNYEAQ come from the germline V gene. V dropped 5 bases and J dropped 4; count of bases not matched to a gene: 15. There are 19 residues in the CDR3. The CDR3 DNA is TGTGCCAGCAGCATAATCCGGACTAGCGGGATTATTGGGTACAATGAGCAGTTCTTC. Translated, it gives CASSIIRTSGIIGYNEQFF.

The rearrangement links TRBV2 to TRBJ1-5, with D maybe TRBD1 (6 bases). The CDR3 spans 15 residues. Germline V gene data show CDR1 as SNHLY and CDR2 as FYNNEI. V lost 6 bases to trimming and J lost 0 bases, with 12 bases between them. CDR3 sequence reads: CASRDRLNSNQPQHF. The CDR3 DNA reads TGTGCCAGCAGGGACAGACTAAATAGCAATCAGCCCCAGCATTTT.

This chain joins TRBV4-2 and TRBJ2-6, with a tentative D call TRBD1 (6 bases). CDR1 and CDR2 from the germline V gene are LGHNA and YNFKEQ. V was trimmed by 0 bases and J by 1 base, leaving 13 bases between them. There are 18 residues in the CDR3. In nucleotides, the CDR3 is TGTGCCAGCAGCCAAGATACGGGACACGGGTCTGGGGCCAACGTCCTGACTTTC. Its protein is CASSQDTGHGSGANVLTF.

There are a few counts of this clone. V gene TRBV13 combines with J gene TRBJ2-7; 14 bases line up with TRBD2. V shed 4 bases, J shed 4 bases, and the junction held 3 bases outside the gene matches. CDR1 and CDR2 from the germline V gene are PRHDT and FYEKMQ (reference sequence). The CDR3 covers 15 residues. The CDR3 nucleotides are TGTGCCAGCAGCTCGGGACTAGCGGGAGTATACGAGCAGTACTTC. Translation: CASSSGLAGVYEQYF.

V usage is TRBV6-1 and J usage is TRBJ2-7; 8 nucleotides line up with TRBD1. In germline, CDR1 is MNHNS, CDR2 SASEGT. V lost 3 bases, J lost 1 base, and 11 bases stayed unmatched. This CDR3 region has 17 residues. The CDR3 here is CASSDPWTGFESYEQYF. The CDR3, as DNA: TGTGCCAGCAGTGACCCGTGGACAGGGTTTGAGTCCTACGAGCAGTACTTC.